This TCR beta chain was recovered during a study of T cells after yellow fever vaccination. Study as a whole: When fractions had low cell numbers, they were prepared with SMART-Seq v4 Ultra Low Input.

Per the germline V gene, CDR1 is LGHNA and CDR2 is YSLEER. The V gene lost 4 bases and the J gene lost 3 bases, with 16 bases spanning the gap. This CDR3 is 15 amino acids long. TCRdb recomputed calls from the 5' RACE reads with MiXCR, one row per CDR3 protein. Here the sample spans about 400,000 distinct CDR3 sequences, over 5% being singletons. The study, taken as a whole, reports: Contamination by abundant bulk-population clonotypes could be present in FACS-sorted repertoires.

This clonotype has a count of ten or more. Its matching antigen is unknown. The gene calls are TRBV4-3 and TRBJ2-7; possibly TRBD2 for D (5 bases). The receptor comes from a man aged 30 to 39 who received the YFV17D yellow fever vaccine. The source material was PBMCs, sampled 5 days after the yellow fever booster vaccination. In DNA form, the CDR3 reads TGCGCCAGCAGCCTTTACAGCGGAACCAGCTACGAGCAGTACTTC. It is translated as CASSLYSGTSYEQYF.